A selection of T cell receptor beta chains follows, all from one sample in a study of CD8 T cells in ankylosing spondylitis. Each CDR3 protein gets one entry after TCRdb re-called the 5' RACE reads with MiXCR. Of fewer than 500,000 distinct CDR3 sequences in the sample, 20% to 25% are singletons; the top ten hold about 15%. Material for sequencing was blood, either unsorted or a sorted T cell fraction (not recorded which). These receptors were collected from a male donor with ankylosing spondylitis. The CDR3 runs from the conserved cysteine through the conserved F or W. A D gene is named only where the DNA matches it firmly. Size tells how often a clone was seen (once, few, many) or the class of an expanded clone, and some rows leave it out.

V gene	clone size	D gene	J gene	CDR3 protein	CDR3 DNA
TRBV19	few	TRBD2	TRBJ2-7	CASSIGLAGGSTYEQYF	TGTGCCAGTAGTATCGGACTAGCGGGAGGTTCAACCTACGAGCAGTACTTC
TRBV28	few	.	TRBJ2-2	CASSPTNTGELFF	TGTGCCAGCAGCCCTACGAACACCGGGGAGCTGTTTTTT
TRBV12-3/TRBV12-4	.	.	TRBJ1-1	CASSFPRNTEAFF	TGTGCCAGCAGTTTCCCACGGAACACTGAAGCTTTCTTT
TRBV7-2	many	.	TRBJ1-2	CASSLGPRYGYTF	TGTGCCAGCAGCTTAGGGCCTCGTTATGGCTACACCTTC
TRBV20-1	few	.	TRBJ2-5	CSARDRQQYQETQYF	TGCAGTGCTAGAGATCGCCAGCAATACCAAGAGACCCAGTACTTC
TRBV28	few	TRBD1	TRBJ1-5	CASSFRGVQPQHF	TGTGCCAGCAGTTTCAGGGGGGTTCAGCCCCAGCATTTT
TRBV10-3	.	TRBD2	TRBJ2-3	CAINELAGGTDTQYF	TGTGCCATCAATGAACTAGCGGGAGGTACAGATACGCAGTATTTT
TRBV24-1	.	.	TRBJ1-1	CATSEPTKNTEAFF	TGTGCCACCAGTGAACCGACAAAGAACACTGAAGCTTTCTTT
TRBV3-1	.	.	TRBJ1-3	CASSQGRGTGNTIYF	TGTGCCAGCAGCCAAGGACGGGGTACAGGAAACACCATATATTTT
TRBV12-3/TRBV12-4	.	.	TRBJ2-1	CASSPGDEQFF	TGTGCCAGCAGCCCTGGGGATGAGCAGTTCTTC
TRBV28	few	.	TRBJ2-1	CASSTLAYSYNEQFF	TGTGCCAGCAGTACGCTAGCATACTCCTACAATGAGCAGTTCTTC
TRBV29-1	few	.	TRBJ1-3	CSVDPGDGNTIYF	TGCAGCGTCGACCCAGGGGATGGAAACACCATATATTTT
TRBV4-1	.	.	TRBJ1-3	CASKGVISGNTIYF	TGCGCCAGCAAAGGCGTGATCTCTGGAAACACCATATATTTT
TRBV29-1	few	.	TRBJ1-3	CSVGTVSGNTIYF	TGCAGCGTTGGTACCGTCTCTGGAAACACCATATATTTT
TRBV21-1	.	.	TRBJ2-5	CASSKPEGPGGETQYF	TGTGCCAGCAGCAAACCAGAGGGACCCGGAGGGGAGACCCAGTACTTC
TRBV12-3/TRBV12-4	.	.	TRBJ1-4	CASSFLRRVGEKLFF	TGTGCCAGCAGTTTTCTTCGACGGGTGGGTGAAAAACTGTTTTTT
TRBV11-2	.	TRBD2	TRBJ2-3	CASSRLAGPPTDTQYF	TGTGCCAGCAGCCGACTAGCGGGCCCACCCACAGATACGCAGTATTTT
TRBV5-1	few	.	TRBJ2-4	CASSLAAEELLAKNIQYF	TGCGCCAGCAGCTTGGCCGCGGAGGAACTGCTAGCCAAAAACATTCAGTACTTC